This T cell receptor beta chain was obtained from a study of cytomegalovirus exposure and HLA in healthy donors. On this clone: The target antigen is unknown.

Study results and limitations: Reports described diagnosis of cytomegalovirus status by the classifier as highly specific and sensitive.

The V end lost 0 bases, the J end lost 3 bases, and 12 bases lay between the germline ends. This CDR3 comprises 15 residues. Germline loops: CDR1 LNHDA, CDR2 SQIVND (reference sequence). Generated by immunoSEQ multiplex PCR, the TCRdb table keeps only in-frame clones and is missing some. The sample yields around 200,000 clones, about 91% seen once. Sequenced input: PBMCs. This sequence originates from a woman under 30 in good health and CMV-seronegative. The chain recombines TRBV19 with TRBJ2-7; maybe TRBD1 (6 bases). The chain's CDR3 is CASSIDLGTNYEQYF. CDR3 coding DNA: TGTGCCAGTAGTATAGATCTGGGGACAAACTACGAGCAGTACTTC.